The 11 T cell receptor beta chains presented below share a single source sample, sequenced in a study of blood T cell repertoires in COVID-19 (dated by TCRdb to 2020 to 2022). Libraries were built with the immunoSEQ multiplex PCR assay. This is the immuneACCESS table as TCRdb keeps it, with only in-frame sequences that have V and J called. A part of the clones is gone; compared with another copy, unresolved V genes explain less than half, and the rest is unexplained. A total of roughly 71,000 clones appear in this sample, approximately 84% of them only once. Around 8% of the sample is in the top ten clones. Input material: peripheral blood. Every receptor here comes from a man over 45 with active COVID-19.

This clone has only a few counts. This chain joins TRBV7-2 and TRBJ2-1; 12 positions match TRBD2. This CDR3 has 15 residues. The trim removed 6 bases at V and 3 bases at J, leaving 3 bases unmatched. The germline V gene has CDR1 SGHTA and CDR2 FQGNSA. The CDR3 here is CASSLAGGNYNEQFF. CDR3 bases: TGTGCCAGCAGTCTAGCGGGGGGGAACTACAATGAGCAGTTCTTC.

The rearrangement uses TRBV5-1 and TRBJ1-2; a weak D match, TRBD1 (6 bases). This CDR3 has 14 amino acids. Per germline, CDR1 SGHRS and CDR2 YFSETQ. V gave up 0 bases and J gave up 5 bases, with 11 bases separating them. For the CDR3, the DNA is TGCGCCAGCAGCTTGGAATCCAGGGGTTATGGCTACACCTTC. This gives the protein CASSLESRGYGYTF.

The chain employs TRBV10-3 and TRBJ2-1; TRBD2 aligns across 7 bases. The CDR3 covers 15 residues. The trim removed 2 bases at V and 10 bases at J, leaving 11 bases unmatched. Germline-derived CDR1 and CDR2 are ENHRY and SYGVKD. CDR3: CAISEGKGLRPEQFF. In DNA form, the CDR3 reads TGTGCCATCAGTGAGGGTAAGGGACTACGGCCAGAGCAGTTCTTC.

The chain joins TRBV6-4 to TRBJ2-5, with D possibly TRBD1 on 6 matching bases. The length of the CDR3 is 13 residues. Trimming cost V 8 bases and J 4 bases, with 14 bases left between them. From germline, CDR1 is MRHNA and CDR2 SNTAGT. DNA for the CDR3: TGTGCCAGCCCGAAGACAGGCGGAGAGACCCAGTACTTC. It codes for CASPKTGGETQYF.

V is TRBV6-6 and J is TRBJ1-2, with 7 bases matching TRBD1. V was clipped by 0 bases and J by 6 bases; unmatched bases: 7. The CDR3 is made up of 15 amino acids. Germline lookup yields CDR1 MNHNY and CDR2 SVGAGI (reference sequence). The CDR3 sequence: CASSYSINRGNGYTF. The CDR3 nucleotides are TGTGCCAGCAGTTACTCGATAAACAGGGGTAATGGCTACACCTTC.

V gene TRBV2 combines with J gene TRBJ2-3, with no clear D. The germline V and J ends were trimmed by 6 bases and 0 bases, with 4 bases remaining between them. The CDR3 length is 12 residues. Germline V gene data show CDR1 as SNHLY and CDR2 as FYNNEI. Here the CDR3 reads CASSYSTDTQYF. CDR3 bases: TGTGCCAGCAGCTATAGCACAGATACGCAGTATTTT.

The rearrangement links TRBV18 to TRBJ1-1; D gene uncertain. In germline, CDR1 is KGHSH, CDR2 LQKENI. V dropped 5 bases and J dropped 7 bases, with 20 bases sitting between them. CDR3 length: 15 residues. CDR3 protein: CASSAAMGGEVEAFF. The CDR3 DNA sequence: TGTGCCAGCTCAGCCGCGATGGGTGGGGAGGTTGAAGCTTTCTTT.

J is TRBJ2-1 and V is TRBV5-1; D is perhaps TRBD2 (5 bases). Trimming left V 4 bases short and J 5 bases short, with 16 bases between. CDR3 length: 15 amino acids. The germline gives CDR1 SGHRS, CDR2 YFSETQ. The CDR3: CASSNSGLINNEQFF. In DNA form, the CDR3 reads TGCGCCAGCAGCAACAGCGGCCTGATTAACAATGAGCAGTTCTTC.

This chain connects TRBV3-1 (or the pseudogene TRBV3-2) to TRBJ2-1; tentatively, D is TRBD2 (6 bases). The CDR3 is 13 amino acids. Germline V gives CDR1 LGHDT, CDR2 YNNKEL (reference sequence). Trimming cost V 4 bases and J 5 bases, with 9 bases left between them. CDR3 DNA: TGTGCCAGCAGCCTCTCGGGGGACAATGAGCAGTTCTTC. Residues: CASSLSGDNEQFF.

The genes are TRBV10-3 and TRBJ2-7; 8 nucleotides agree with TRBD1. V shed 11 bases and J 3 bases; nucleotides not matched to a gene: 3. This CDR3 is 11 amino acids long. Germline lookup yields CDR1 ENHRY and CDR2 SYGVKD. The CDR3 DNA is TGTGCCGTGGGACAGGTCTACGAGCAGTACTTC. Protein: CAVGQVYEQYF.

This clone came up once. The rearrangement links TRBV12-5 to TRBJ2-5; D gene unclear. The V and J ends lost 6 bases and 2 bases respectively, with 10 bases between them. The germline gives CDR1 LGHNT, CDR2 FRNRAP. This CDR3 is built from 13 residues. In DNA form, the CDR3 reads TGTGCTAGTGGCCCGCGGCGGCAAGAGACCCAGTACTTC. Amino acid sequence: CASGPRRQETQYF.